This passage covers 8 T cell receptor beta chains from one sample sequenced in a study of T cell responses to AZD1222 COVID-19 vaccine. This table comes from immunoSEQ multiplex PCR, and its TCRdb copy is limited to in-frame clones, with some not included. The data contain tens of thousands of clones, approximately 80% of them seen just once; the ten biggest clones take up roughly 21%. The sample consisted of peripheral blood, taken on day 0 of AZD1222 vaccination. The receptors shown here come from an adult in good health.

V and J are TRBV6-1 and TRBJ2-7; 7 bases line up with TRBD2. Per germline, CDR1 MNHNS and CDR2 SASEGT. CDR3 length equals 14 residues. The J segment lost 5 bases and the V segment lost 2 bases, leaving 6 bases of the junction unmatched. CDR3 sequence reads: CASSERTSSHEQYF. The CDR3 nucleotides read TGTGCCAGCAGTGAAAGGACTAGTTCCCACGAGCAGTACTTC.

J is TRBJ1-1 and V is TRBV25-1; no clear D gene. This CDR3 spans 11 amino acids. V dropped 8 bases and J dropped 3 bases, with 7 bases sitting between them. CDR1 MGHDK and CDR2 SYGVNS come from the germline V gene. As DNA, the CDR3 is TGTGCCAGCCGGGAGGACACTGAAGCTTTCTTT. This codes for CASREDTEAFF.

V and J are TRBV6-5 and TRBJ2-7; 9 nucleotides agree with TRBD1. CDR3 length: 14 amino acids. Looked up from germline, CDR1 is MNHEY and CDR2 is SVGAGI. Germline trimming cut 6 bases from V and 1 base from J; bases unmatched to any gene: 4. The CDR3 bases are TGTGCCAGCAGAACAGGGGGCTCGTCCTACGAGCAGTACTTC. This translates into CASRTGGSSYEQYF.

The rearrangement links TRBV6-5 to TRBJ1-5; the D gene is possibly TRBD1 (5 bases). Deletions cut 6 bases from V and 4 bases from J, with 13 bases between. This CDR3 has 14 amino acids. Germline V gene sequence: CDR1 MNHEY, CDR2 SVGAGI. In DNA form, the CDR3 reads TGTGCCAGCAGCGCACAGGCTGGGAATCAGCCCCAGCATTTT. Translating it yields CASSAQAGNQPQHF.

The chain is built from TRBV18 and TRBJ2-7; 7 bases fit TRBD1. V dropped 1 base and J dropped 1; count of bases not matched to a gene: 4. This CDR3 region has 15 residues. Germline V CDR1 and CDR2: KGHSH, LQKENI. CDR3 sequence (DNA): TGTGCCAGCTCACCACGGACAGGAAAATCCTACGAGCAGTACTTC. It is translated as CASSPRTGKSYEQYF.

CDR3 region: CASGAEKETQYF. Here the CDR3 DNA reads TGTGCCAGCGGCGCGGAGAAAGAGACCCAGTACTTC. The chain has TRBV2 and TRBJ2-5; D not certain. Between the trimmed V and J ends, which lost 8 bases and 3 bases, there was a span of 10 bases. The CDR3 is 12 amino acids. CDR1 SNHLY and CDR2 FYNNEI come from the germline V gene.

The rearrangement links TRBV5-1 to TRBJ1-1, with TRBD1 as a possible D gene (5 bases). Trimming stripped 4 bases from V and 2 bases from J, with 12 bases between. This CDR3 is 14 amino acids long. Germline CDR1 is SGHRS and CDR2 is YFSETQ. DNA of the CDR3: TGCGCCAGCAGCCCCGGGGCGGCCAACACTGAAGCTTTCTTT. Translated: CASSPGAANTEAFF.

The chain has TRBV29-1 and TRBJ2-5; 13 bases agree with TRBD2. Germline V CDR1 and CDR2: SQVTM, ANQGSEA. V trimming: 1 base; J trimming: 2 bases; junction bases outside the gene matches: 10. This CDR3 spans 18 amino acids. The CDR3 region is CSVEGEARLAGGQETQYF. In DNA, the CDR3 is TGCAGCGTTGAAGGAGAGGCGAGACTAGCGGGGGGACAAGAGACCCAGTACTTC.